This entry describes one TCR beta chain. The source of the sample is a study of control samples from healthy donors and cancer patients. V was clipped by 2 bases and J by 2 bases; unmatched bases: 6. CDR3 length: 16 residues. Germline V lookup: CDR1 MNHEY, CDR2 SVGAGI. The data were produced by immunoSEQ multiplex PCR, yet TCRdb's version contains in-frame clones alone and is incomplete. The table lists 390,000 or so clones, approximately 92% of them singletons. Material: PBMCs. This rearrangement joins TRBV6-5 to TRBJ2-7; 10 bases agree with TRBD1. The receptor was isolated from a man aged 40-49 years with head and neck cancer. Here the CDR3 reads CASSYQLGQGTYEQYF. The CDR3, as DNA: TGTGCCAGCAGTTACCAATTGGGACAGGGGACCTACGAGCAGTACTTC.